The present TCR beta chain was sequenced within a study of cytomegalovirus exposure and HLA in healthy donors. Whole-study findings and limits: The productive fraction for most TCR beta V segments was about 87% or about 30% in an earlier analysis. Follow-up analysis later connected one missense variant in DCLRE1C with trimming of TCR beta V- and J-genes. Later work found that TCR association rates differed between HLA loci; DRB1 had the most and HLA-C the fewest.

Use of 60 Vbeta and 13 Jbeta primers characterized the PCR. In the original processing: Some 10 million of tens of millions of unique TCR beta chains were shared, per a later count. Assay used: immunoSEQ multiplex PCR; TCRdb lists only in-frame clones, some missing. V and J calls plus clone size are reproduced from that table; the DNA served to infer D and trimming. The data hold 90,000 to 100,000 clones, with about 81% observed a single time. Turning to this clone: The target antigen is unknown.

V gave up 2 bases and J gave up 5 bases, with 22 bases separating them. This CDR3 region has 17 residues. CDR1 is MNHEY, CDR2 SMNVEV, per germline (reference sequence). The TCR comes from a woman in her 40s in good health and CMV-seronegative. Source material: PBMCs. The rearrangement links TRBV27 to TRBJ2-7; TRBD2 might be the D (5 bases). In nucleotides, the CDR3 is TGTGCCAGCAGTTTAACCCCAACTAGAATCCTTGTAGACGAGCAGTACTTC. As protein: CASSLTPTRILVDEQYF.